The T cell receptor beta chain described here comes from a study of blood T cells in healthy people across ages. Primed by a sample-barcoded 5' primer and a J-beta primer mix, a second PCR proceeded for about 6 to 12 cycles. Unique molecular identifiers of 12 random nucleotides labeled each cDNA. Each CDR3 protein gets one entry after TCRdb re-called the 5' RACE reads with MiXCR. The profile covers some 760,000 distinct CDR3 sequences, with around a quarter appearing a single time and under 4.5% taken by the ten largest. About this clonotype itself: Its antigen is unidentified.

Points from the study as a whole: Lack of knowledge of donor CMV status possibly confounded expanded clonotype changes.

This CDR3 spans 17 amino acids. Trimming at V came to 4 bases and at J to 3 bases, leaving 4 bases not matched to a gene. Germline CDR1 reads SGHAT; CDR2 reads FQDESV (reference sequence). The study recruited healthy Caucasian donors from Russia who were aged about 6 to 90. These data are also associated with another study on T cells of mothers and their children.

J is TRBJ2-1 and V is TRBV11-1, with TRBD2 matching over 15 bases. Sequencing was done on a sample of blood. The TCR sequence derives from a boy between 10 and 17 years old in good health. DNA of the CDR3: TGTGCCAGCAGCTCGGGACTAGCGGGAGGAGGCTACAATGAGCAGTTCTTC. As protein: CASSSGLAGGGYNEQFF.